Included here is one TCR beta chain sequence, with context. Its antigen specificity is not known. Base qualities are not at hand, and no much larger clone is one base apart. This sample is drawn from a study of T cell changes during pregnancy in multiple sclerosis (dated by TCRdb to between 2018 and 2021). For the wider study: The study looked at changes in the T cell repertoire across pregnancy in women with multiple sclerosis.

Receptor libraries were prepared by the immunoSEQ multiplex PCR assay. The immuneACCESS repertoire file appears here via TCRdb, limited to in-frame rearrangements. These files lack a portion of the clones; in checked studies, under half of the deficit traces to unresolved V genes, and the cause of the others is not known. Here the sample has 50,000 to 60,000 clones; 80% to 95% occur a single time. The ten top clones hold 0.25% to 0.3% of the sample. The junction shows trimming of 5 bases on V and 6 bases on J, plus 10 bases between the germline ends. The CDR3 contains 12 residues, cysteine and phenylalanine counted. The CDR3 DNA has 36 bases and is translated from base 1. The germline V gene (reference sequence) specifies LNHDA as CDR1 and SQIVND as CDR2.

The sequence was collected from a female donor with multiple sclerosis, enrolled in a pregnancy study. This specimen consisted of CD4+ T cells from peripheral blood mononuclear cells, obtained in the second trimester of pregnancy. In this chain, TRBV19 is recombined with TRBJ1-2, with the D gene not clear enough to name. Here the CDR3 is given as CASSETPDGYTF. At the DNA level, the sequence is TGTGCCAGTAGTGAGACACCGGATGGCTACACCTTC.